This T cell receptor beta chain was identified during a study of long-term antiretroviral therapy in people with HIV. Overall study results and limits: The study collected no data on ART adherence, viral resistance or therapy changes.

With survey level as its setting, the immunoSEQ assay was v3.0. Assay: immunoSEQ multiplex PCR; the TCRdb copy retains only in-frame clones and omits some. Of some 27,000 clones in the sample, about four fifths were seen once. In regard to this clone: Its target is not known.

Every single participant having HIV got treatment inside the United States. Source: unsorted PBMCs, taken 0.4 years after starting antiretroviral therapy. This clonotype originated in a man between 18 and 35 years old with HIV.

The CDR3 loop reads CASSPSGKNTEAFF. CDR3 nucleotides: TGTGCCAGCAGCCCGAGTGGCAAGAACACTGAAGCTTTCTTT. The chain uses TRBV9 and TRBJ1-1; no firm D call. The CDR3 is made up of 14 amino acids. Trimming removed 4 bases from V and 1 base from J, with 11 bases in between. In germline, CDR1 is SGDLS, CDR2 YYNGEE. The full variable domain, with the rest looked up from reference TRBV9 and TRBJ1-1, is DSGVTQTPKHLITATGQRVTLRCSPRSGDLSVYWYQQSLDQGLQFLIQYYNGEERAKGNILERFSAQQFPDLHSELNLSSLELGDSALYFCASSPSGKNTEAFFGQGTRLTVV.